The 13 T cell receptor beta chains below all came from one sample that was sequenced in a study of CXCR3-negative and CXCR3-positive naive CD8 T cells. The method, 5' RACE with UMI labels, was used to prepare the TRB cDNA libraries. Reanalyzing the 5' RACE reads, TCRdb keeps one entry per CDR3 protein, without DNA. This table holds 55,000 to 65,000 distinct CDR3 sequences. The sequenced sample was naive CXCR3- CD8+ T cells from blood. Subset in this sample: CD45RO-CCR7+CD27+CD95- naive CD8+ T cells lacking CXCR3 (TNR3-). The receptors derive from a human donor in good health. Some clones in this sample may be carry-over from other donors' samples.

The gene calls are TRBV6-6 and TRBJ2-7; TCRdb gives TRBD1 as the D gene, but with no DNA this cannot be confirmed. Looked up from germline, CDR1 is MNHNY and CDR2 is SVGAGI (reference sequence). The CDR3 sequence is 15 residues long. The CDR3 here is CASSTPGQGSQEQYF.

The chain joins TRBV7-9 to TRBJ1-1. CDR1 and CDR2 (germline): SEHNR, FQNEAQ (reference sequence). The CDR3 runs to 14 residues. The CDR3 sequence: CASSLDTVNTEAFF.

V and J are TRBV20-1 and TRBJ2-3. This CDR3 comprises 14 residues. Germline V gene data show CDR1 as DFQATT and CDR2 as SNEGSKA (reference sequence). CDR3 loop: CSARDRPSTDTQYF.

The chain uses TRBV29-1 and TRBJ1-1; the TCRdb D gene call, TRBD1, has no DNA to confirm it. CDR1 SQVTM and CDR2 ANQGSEA come from the germline V gene. This CDR3 spans 17 amino acids. This chain's CDR3 is CSVDGSPPWGTAVSAFF.

The J gene is TRBJ1-2, the V gene TRBV25-1; TCRdb selects TRBD1, and the lack of DNA leaves this call unchecked. CDR3 length: 16 residues. Germline lookup yields CDR1 MGHDK and CDR2 SYGVNS. The CDR3 reads CASSGPRGEGIYGYTF.

V is TRBV5-5 and J is TRBJ2-3; checking the TCRdb D call of TRBD2 is not possible without DNA. Looked up from germline, CDR1 is SGHKS and CDR2 is YYEKEE (reference sequence). The CDR3 sequence is 13 residues long. CDR3 residues: CASIGGSTDTQYF.

The chain is built from TRBV20-1 and TRBJ2-5; TCRdb's assignment of TRBD2 cannot be checked, as there is no DNA. CDR1 is DFQATT, CDR2 SNEGSKA, per germline (reference sequence). The CDR3 has 14 residues. The CDR3 region is CSARAGTSQETQYF.

The chain links TRBV4-3 to TRBJ2-1. The germline V gene has CDR1 LGHNA and CDR2 YSLEER. The CDR3 contains 15 residues. CDR3 in amino acids: CASSPGTAMGNEQFF.

CDR3 sequence: CASSFPDRGPGSYEQYF. The gene calls are TRBV28 and TRBJ2-7; the TCRdb D gene call, TRBD1, has no DNA to confirm it. CDR1 and CDR2 (germline): MDHEN, SYDVKM. The CDR3 extends over 17 amino acids.

This chain links TRBV12-3 or TRBV12-4 with TRBJ2-1; the D call from TCRdb, TRBD1, cannot be confirmed without DNA. This CDR3 contains 14 residues. The CDR3: CASSLAGGQNEQFF.

The rearrangement uses TRBV29-1 and TRBJ2-2; absent DNA, TCRdb's TRBD2 call cannot be checked. The CDR3 extends over 14 amino acids. Germline V gene sequence: CDR1 SQVTM, CDR2 ANQGSEA. CDR3 residues: CSVGGTEKVGELFF.

The chain links TRBV6-2 or TRBV6-3 to TRBJ2-7; TCRdb lists TRBD2, though no DNA is available to test this call. In germline, CDR1 is MNHEY, CDR2 SVGEGT. This CDR3 is 14 amino acids long. The CDR3 spells CASRPPGLPYEQYF.

This rearrangement joins TRBV29-1 to TRBJ2-7; TCRdb's D call of TRBD1 is untestable without DNA. Germline V gene data show CDR1 as SQVTM and CDR2 as ANQGSEA. This CDR3 region has 14 residues. This chain's CDR3 is CSVVWTGGTYEQYF.